A selection of T cell receptor beta chains follows, all from one sample in a study of cytomegalovirus exposure and HLA in healthy donors. Using immunoSEQ multiplex PCR, the repertoire was profiled, and TCRdb retains in-frame clones only, with some absent. The table records about 130,000 clones, around four fifths of them present only once. Material: PBMCs. The source is a woman aged 40 to 55 in good health and CMV-seropositive. Both conserved end residues are part of each CDR3. The order of the fields is V gene, D gene, J gene, clone size, CDR3 DNA, CDR3 protein. The D gene is left open where the match is weak. Rows may omit the clone size; those that give it use once, few, many or a size class.

TRBV6-5	TRBD1	TRBJ2-7	few	TGTGCCAGCAGTCGGACAGGGCAACACGCCGAGCAGTACTTC	CASSRTGQHAEQYF
TRBV2	NA	TRBJ1-2	once	TGTGCCAGCAGTGAGGGTACAGGGAAAAGGGTGAACTATGGCTACACCTTC	CASSEGTGKRVNYGYTF
TRBV11-2	NA	TRBJ1-3	NA	TGTGCCAGCAGCATAACAGCCTTGCTCTCTGGAAACACCATATATTTT	CASSITALLSGNTIYF
TRBV9	NA	TRBJ2-5	NA	TGTGCCAGCAGCGTTGGACAGCAAGAGACCCAGTACTTC	CASSVGQQETQYF
TRBV5-4	TRBD1	TRBJ2-1	once	TGTGCCAGCAGCTCAGGGACAGGGGGTAGGGAGCAGTTCTTC	CASSSGTGGREQFF
TRBV5-1	TRBD2	TRBJ2-7	NA	TGCGCCAGCAGCTCCGGAGGACTAGCGGGAGTCTCCGAGCAGTACTTC	CASSSGGLAGVSEQYF
TRBV2	TRBD2	TRBJ2-5	few	TGTGCCAGCAGTGAAAATCTAGCGGCAAAAGAGACCCAGTACTTC	CASSENLAAKETQYF
TRBV28	TRBD2	TRBJ2-2	NA	TGTGCCAGCAAGGCGGGAGGGAACACCGGGGAGCTGTTTTTT	CASKAGGNTGELFF
TRBV15	TRBD1	TRBJ1-5	NA	TGTGCCACCAGCGCTGGCAGGGGGAGCAATCAGCCCCAGCATTTT	CATSAGRGSNQPQHF
TRBV27	NA	TRBJ1-1	NA	TGTGCCAGCAGTTGGGAGGGGGGCAACACTGAAGCTTTCTTT	CASSWEGGNTEAFF
TRBV27	NA	TRBJ2-7	NA	TGTGCCAGCAGTTGGACAGTCTCCTACGAGCAGTACTTC	CASSWTVSYEQYF
TRBV2	TRBD1	TRBJ1-6	NA	TGTGCCAGCAGGCGGGACAGCGGTTTATCACCCCTCCACTTT	CASRRDSGLSPLHF
TRBV5-6	NA	TRBJ2-6	NA	TGTGCCAGCAGCTGGCCAACTGGGGCCAACGTCCTGACTTTC	CASSWPTGANVLTF
TRBV7-9	TRBD2	TRBJ2-7	NA	TGTGCCAGCAGCCCTAGCGGGAGCCCCTCCTACGAGCAGTACTTC	CASSPSGSPSYEQYF
TRBV5-1	TRBD2	TRBJ2-1	NA	TGCGCCAGCAGGCCCGGGGGGGCCGGGAATGAGCAGTTCTTC	CASRPGGAGNEQFF
TRBV18	NA	TRBJ1-5	once	TGTGCCAGCTCACCAAAGGCGGGGGCAGGCCAGCCCCAGCATTTT	CASSPKAGAGQPQHF
TRBV5-6	TRBD1	TRBJ2-6	few	TGTGCCAGCAGCTTGGAAGGGGTCAGGGGGCATGGGGCCAACGTCCTGACTTTC	CASSLEGVRGHGANVLTF
TRBV6-5	TRBD1	TRBJ2-1	NA	TGTGCCAGCATCCCAACAGGGGACTCCTACAATGAGCAGTTCTTC	CASIPTGDSYNEQFF
TRBV29-1	TRBD1	TRBJ1-5	NA	TGCAGCGAGAATCCGGGACAGGGGAAAAATCAGCCCCAGCATTTT	CSENPGQGKNQPQHF
TRBV7-3	TRBD2	TRBJ2-1	once	TGTGCCAGCAGCTTATGGGCGGGAGGGGGCAATGAGCAGTTCTTC	CASSLWAGGGNEQFF
TRBV27	NA	TRBJ1-2	NA	TGTGCCAGCAGTTTATCCCACAGGGTGGGCTACACCTTC	CASSLSHRVGYTF
TRBV6-4	NA	TRBJ1-4	once	TGTGCCAGCAGTGACGGGTATCCGGGAGAAAAACTGTTTTTT	CASSDGYPGEKLFF
TRBV5-8	NA	TRBJ1-6	NA	TGTGCCAGCAGCTTCGGACAGATGAAAAATTCACCCCTCCACTTT	CASSFGQMKNSPLHF
TRBV7-8	TRBD1	TRBJ2-7	NA	TGTGCCAGCAGCCTTGGGGACAGAAACTACGGGCAGTACTTC	CASSLGDRNYGQYF
TRBV29-1	NA	TRBJ2-4	NA	TGCAGCGTGAGGGTGGAAAACATTCAGTACTTC	CSVRVENIQYF
TRBV19	TRBD2	TRBJ2-7	few	TGTGCCAGTAGTATAGCGATCGGGGGGTCCGGCTACGAGCAGTACTTC	CASSIAIGGSGYEQYF
TRBV6-1	TRBD1	TRBJ2-6	NA	TGTGCCAGCAGTGCCTTAACCGCGACAGGGACCGGGGCCAACGTCCTGACTTTC	CASSALTATGTGANVLTF
TRBV5-1	TRBD2	TRBJ2-7	NA	TGCGCCAGCAGCTTCTCGGTAAGCGGGGAAATCTCCTACGAGCAGTACTTC	CASSFSVSGEISYEQYF
TRBV12-5	NA	TRBJ2-4	NA	TGTGCTAGTGGGAGGGAGGCCGCGTTGGCCAAAAACATTCAGTACTTC	CASGREAALAKNIQYF
TRBV30	TRBD1	TRBJ2-4	NA	TGTGCCTGGGTCAGGGGGTACATTCAGTACTTC	CAWVRGYIQYF
TRBV10-3	TRBD1	TRBJ2-7	NA	TGTGCCATCACCCCGGGACAGTCCTACGAGCAGTACTTC	CAITPGQSYEQYF
TRBV5-1	NA	TRBJ1-3	NA	TGCGCCAGCAGCTCCGCTACAGGGCTCGGAGGAAACACCATATATTTT	CASSSATGLGGNTIYF
TRBV6-1	NA	TRBJ2-7	NA	TGTGCCCTCGTGCCAGGGAGGCGGGAGCAGTACTTC	CALVPGRREQYF
TRBV6-6	TRBD2	TRBJ2-7	NA	TGTGCCAGCAGTTATTCGCGGGAGAGCGACGAGCAGTACTTC	CASSYSRESDEQYF
TRBV7-9	TRBD1	TRBJ2-2	once	TGTGCCAGGGGACAGGAACTAAACACCGGGGAGCTGTTTTTT	CARGQELNTGELFF
TRBV5-1	NA	TRBJ1-1	NA	TGCGCCAGCAGCCCCGGGGTCGGGATCTCGGACACTGAAGCTTTCTTT	CASSPGVGISDTEAFF
TRBV6-5	NA	TRBJ2-7	NA	TGTGCCAGCAGTTACACAAACGAGCAGTACTTC	CASSYTNEQYF
TRBV27	NA	TRBJ1-2	once	TGTGCCAGCAGGGTATCAGCTAACTATGGCTACACCTTC	CASRVSANYGYTF
TRBV29-1	TRBD2	TRBJ2-7	NA	TGCAGCGTTGGAGGTGGGACTAGCGGCTCCTACGAGCAGTACTTC	CSVGGGTSGSYEQYF
TRBV11-2	TRBD1	TRBJ1-2	NA	TGTGCCAGCAGCTTTTCGGGACAGGGCCATGGCTACACCTTC	CASSFSGQGHGYTF
TRBV6-6	NA	TRBJ2-6	once	TGTGCCAGCTGCAGGCTAAACTCTGGGGCCAACGTCCTGACTTTC	CASCRLNSGANVLTF
TRBV10-3	TRBD1	TRBJ1-3	NA	TGTGCCAGCCGGACAGGGGGCGGAAACACCATATATTTT	CASRTGGGNTIYF
TRBV5-4	TRBD1	TRBJ2-7	NA	TGTGCCATCGGACAGGGGGCTCGGGAGCAGTACTTC	CAIGQGAREQYF
TRBV7-9	TRBD2	TRBJ2-7	NA	TGTGCCAGCAGCTCCATAGCGGGAGTGGGGCCTCTGATCTACGAGCAGTACTTC	CASSSIAGVGPLIYEQYF
TRBV7-2	TRBD2	TRBJ2-7	once	TGTGCCAGCAGCTTAGCGCTTAGCGGGAGGTCTTACGAGCAGTACTTC	CASSLALSGRSYEQYF
TRBV7-3	NA	TRBJ2-3	few	TGTGCCAGCAGCTTAGACGGAGCTGGCACAGATACGCAGTATTTT	CASSLDGAGTDTQYF
TRBV25-1	NA	TRBJ2-7	NA	TGTGCCAGCAGTAAACGGGCTAGCGTATCCTACGAGCAGTACTTC	CASSKRASVSYEQYF
TRBV6-4	NA	TRBJ1-1	NA	TGTGCCAGCAGTCCGGGGGACGGGAAAGCTTTCTTT	CASSPGDGKAFF
TRBV5-1	TRBD2	TRBJ2-1	NA	TGCGCCAGCAGCTTGGCCGGGACTAGCGGGAGTTGGCAGTTCTTC	CASSLAGTSGSWQFF
TRBV2	TRBD1	TRBJ1-1	NA	TGTGCCAGCAGTGATACAGGGGGGAACACTGAAGCTTTCTTT	CASSDTGGNTEAFF
TRBV18	NA	TRBJ1-1	NA	TGTGCCAGCTCACCGCAAGGGGTAACGAACACTGAAGCTTTCTTT	CASSPQGVTNTEAFF
TRBV7-8	NA	TRBJ1-6	NA	TGTGCCAGTGGCGACAGGTCCTATAATTCACCCCTCCACTTT	CASGDRSYNSPLHF
TRBV19	TRBD1	TRBJ2-7	NA	TGTGCCAGTAGTCCTGGACAGGGGGTCCACGAGCAGTACTTC	CASSPGQGVHEQYF
TRBV2	NA	TRBJ1-5	NA	TGTGCCAGCAGTGAAGATGGGATCGGACTCCAGGGCAATCAGCCCCAGCATTTT	CASSEDGIGLQGNQPQHF
TRBV7-2	TRBD1	TRBJ2-7	NA	TGTGCCAGCAGCGAGGGGACAGGCCTAAGTTCCTACGAGCAGTACTTC	CASSEGTGLSSYEQYF